Shown below are 25 T cell receptor beta chains from a single sample sequenced in a study of T-cell reconstitution after alpha-beta-depleted transplantation in children. Unique molecular identifiers tagged the TCRbeta library. TCRdb reanalysed the PCR reads using MiXCR and keeps one entry per CDR3 protein. The table lists hundreds of thousands of distinct CDR3 sequences, around 15% of them singletons. The sample consisted of PBMCs, mostly from graft donor cells, taken 360 days after TCRalphabeta/CD19-depleted stem cell transplant. Receptor source: a male patient between 2 and 9 years old who had a stem cell transplant for acute lymphoblastic leukemia, so the T cells may come from the graft donor.

The chain combines TRBV11-2 with TRBJ1-1; 8 bases agree with TRBD1. This CDR3 has 14 amino acids. Trimming removed 4 bases from V and 10 bases from J; junction bases left unmatched: 11. The germline CDR1 and CDR2 sequences are SGHAT and FQNNGV. CDR3 bases: TGTGCCAGCAGCTCTGGGACAGGCGCCAGGGGAGCTTTCTTT. This encodes CASSSGTGARGAFF.

The V and J genes are TRBV4-1 and TRBJ1-6; D is ambiguous. From germline, CDR1 is MGHRA and CDR2 YSYEKL. The germline V and J ends were trimmed by 0 bases and 10 bases, with 13 bases remaining between them. The CDR3 is made up of 15 amino acids. CDR3: CASSQDKGVLSPLHF. The CDR3 DNA is TGCGCCAGCAGCCAAGATAAGGGAGTATTGTCACCCCTCCACTTT.

The chain uses TRBV20-1 and TRBJ2-1, with 11 bases aligning to TRBD2. The CDR3 sequence is 14 residues long. CDR1 and CDR2 from the germline V gene are DFQATT and SNEGSKA (reference sequence). Unmatched junction bases numbered 5, after V lost 4 bases and J lost 6 bases. The CDR3 loop is CSATSGRKGNEQFF. CDR3 nucleotides: TGCAGTGCTACTAGCGGGAGGAAGGGCAATGAGCAGTTCTTC.

V gene TRBV6-1 combines with J gene TRBJ2-7; 7 bases line up with TRBD1. Germline values: CDR1 MNHNS, CDR2 SASEGT. This CDR3 is built from 14 residues. Here the CDR3 DNA reads TGTGACGAGACGGAGGACAGGCTAGACTGCGAGCAGTACTTC. Translating gives CDETEDRLDCEQYF.

This clonotype was recorded at least ten times. The chain recombines TRBV20-1 with TRBJ1-3, with D tentatively TRBD1 (5 bases). There are 14 residues in the CDR3. Trimming removed 1 base from V and 4 bases from J, with 11 bases in between. Germline loops: CDR1 DFQATT, CDR2 SNEGSKA (reference sequence). CDR3 region: CSARAIGVGNTIYF. In DNA, the CDR3 is TGCAGTGCTAGAGCGATAGGGGTCGGAAACACCATATATTTT.

Note on this clonotype: The missing conserved phenylalanine or tryptophan at the end of this CDR3 makes a read error likely. This chain links TRBV18 with TRBJ2-7; D is perhaps TRBD2 (5 bases). The CDR3 runs 14 residues. Deletions cut 1 base from V and 4 bases from J, with 11 bases between. CDR1 and CDR2 from the germline V gene are KGHSH and LQKENI. The CDR3: CASSPQLEVYEQYC. In nucleotides, the CDR3 is TGTGCCAGCTCACCACAGCTGGAGGTGTACGAGCAGTACTGC.

A few counts support this clonotype. CDR3 region: CASSQRDSLNTEAFF. The CDR3 DNA follows: TGTGCCAGCAGTCAGAGGGACAGCTTGAACACTGAAGCTTTCTTT. This chain uses TRBV12-3 or TRBV12-4 with TRBJ1-1, with TRBD1 matching 7 bases. V lost 5 bases to trimming and J lost 0 bases; unmatched junction nucleotides: 6. This CDR3 has 15 residues.

The chain combines TRBV20-1 with TRBJ1-5; TRBD1 might be the D (5 bases). This CDR3 is built from 14 residues. Trimming shortened V by 0 bases and J by 0 bases, and 6 bases separated the two germline ends. Germline CDR1 DFQATT, CDR2 SNEGSKA (reference sequence). Here the CDR3 reads CSARDGGSNQPQHF. As DNA, the CDR3 is TGCAGTGCTAGAGATGGGGGTAGCAATCAGCCCCAGCATTTT.

The gene calls are TRBV29-1 and TRBJ2-1; TRBD2 matches at 7 bases. This CDR3 spans 13 amino acids. The V gene end was trimmed by 5 bases and the J gene end by 4 bases; junction bases not matched to a gene: 5. Germline V gene sequence: CDR1 SQVTM, CDR2 ANQGSEA. The chain's CDR3 is CSVSWEGYNEQFF. CDR3 nucleotides: TGCAGCGTTAGCTGGGAGGGGTACAATGAGCAGTTCTTC.

This chain's CDR3 is CASRRGLNNSPLHF. In DNA form, the CDR3 reads TGTGCCAGCCGGCGGGGACTCAATAATTCACCCCTCCACTTT. The V call is TRBV12-3 or TRBV12-4, the J call TRBJ1-6; TRBD1 might be the D (5 bases). Trimming removed 8 bases from V and 5 bases from J, with 13 bases in between. The CDR3 runs to 14 residues.

The chain links TRBV27 to TRBJ2-7, with 13 nucleotides matching TRBD2. From germline, CDR1 is MNHEY and CDR2 SMNVEV (reference sequence). Trimming cost V 6 bases and J 0 bases; bases outside gene matches: 14. This CDR3 contains 19 residues. Written as DNA, the CDR3 is TGTGCCAGCAGCCCAAGGGGACTAGCGGGACTTCAACGCTCCTACGAGCAGTACTTC. It is translated as CASSPRGLAGLQRSYEQYF.

This clonotype occurred a few times. This chain links TRBV27 with TRBJ2-7; 7 positions match TRBD1. Per the germline V gene, CDR1 is MNHEY and CDR2 is SMNVEV (reference sequence). The CDR3 covers 14 residues. J lost 3 bases, V lost 3 bases, and 5 bases had no gene match. CDR3 nucleotides: TGTGCCAGCAGTTTGGGACAGCCACTCTACGAGCAGTACTTC. It is translated as CASSLGQPLYEQYF.

This clonotype was observed a handful of times. J is TRBJ2-1 and V is TRBV6-1; 12 bases fit TRBD2. CDR1 is MNHNS, CDR2 SASEGT, per germline. V lost 6 bases to trimming and J lost 6 bases; unmatched junction nucleotides: 6. The CDR3 runs to 15 residues. CDR3 DNA sequence: TGTGCCAGCAGGACGTCTAGCGGGAGGGTCAATGAGCAGTTCTTC. It specifies CASRTSSGRVNEQFF.

This CDR3 reads CSVGGPTGTQYF. The CDR3 DNA follows: TGCAGCGTTGGGGGCCCAACCGGTACGCAGTATTTT. V and J are TRBV29-1 and TRBJ2-3; a weak D match, TRBD1 (5 bases). The ends were cut back, 4 bases at V and 8 bases at J, with 13 bases in the middle. This CDR3 has 12 residues. CDR1 SQVTM and CDR2 ANQGSEA come from the germline V gene.

A word on this clonotype: A read error may account for a junction end that differs from germline. The rearrangement links TRBV5-6 to TRBJ1-1, with D hard to call. Germline-derived CDR1 and CDR2 are SGHDT and YYEEEE. The CDR3 consists of 15 residues. DNA of the CDR3: TGTGCCAGCAGCTTGATGGGCAACATGAACACTGAAACTTTCTTT. Translating gives CASSLMGNMNTETFF.

This chain joins TRBV28 and TRBJ2-7; unclear D gene. The germline gives CDR1 MDHEN, CDR2 SYDVKM. This CDR3 has 13 residues. The V end lost 3 bases, the J end lost 4 bases, and 10 bases lay between the germline ends. The CDR3 coding sequence is TGTGCCAGCAGTTTTCCCAAAGGGTACGAGCAGTACTTC. The encoded protein is CASSFPKGYEQYF.

The sample holds many counts of this clonotype. The V gene is TRBV29-1, the J gene TRBJ2-1, with D unresolved. The CDR3 runs to 8 residues. CDR1 and CDR2 (germline): SQVTM, ANQGSEA. V dropped 7 bases and J dropped 12 bases, with 7 bases sitting between them. The chain's CDR3 is CSGSGQFF. The CDR3 nucleotides read TGCAGCGGTAGTGGGCAGTTCTTC.

The gene calls are TRBV3-1 and TRBJ2-1, with 10 positions matching TRBD2. V was pared by 4 bases and J by 3 bases, with 12 bases of the junction left unmatched. The CDR3 has 18 residues. Germline assignment: CDR1 LGHDT and CDR2 YNNKEL (reference sequence). The CDR3: CASSRSWPGLADYNEQFF. CDR3 bases: TGTGCCAGCAGCCGATCATGGCCCGGACTAGCGGACTACAATGAGCAGTTCTTC.

This clonotype turned up a few times. This chain links TRBV7-2 with TRBJ1-5; tentative D call: TRBD1 (5 bases). V lost 5 bases to trimming and J lost 2 bases, with 13 bases between them. Germline V CDR1 and CDR2: SGHTA, FQGNSA. This CDR3 has 15 amino acids. Here the CDR3 reads CASSLRVGRNQPQHF. The DNA of the CDR3 is TGTGCCAGCAGCCTCAGGGTCGGGCGCAATCAGCCCCAGCATTTT. The whole variable domain, remainder taken from reference TRBV7-2 and TRBJ1-5, is GAGVSQSPSNKVTEKGKDVELRCDPISGHTALYWYRQSLGQGLEFLIYFQGNSAPDKSGLPSDRFSAERTGGSVSTLTIQRTQQEDSAVYLCASSLRVGRNQPQHFGDGTRLSIL.

The chain recombines TRBV28 with TRBJ2-7, with TRBD2 matching 9 bases. The CDR3 length is 17 residues. Germline assignment: CDR1 MDHEN and CDR2 SYDVKM. V was clipped by 4 bases and J by 3 bases; unmatched bases: 13. In nucleotides, the CDR3 is TGTGCCAGCAGTTCCCTCCTGGGAGCGGGAGGCAGCTACGAGCAGTACTTC. Translating gives CASSSLLGAGGSYEQYF.

V gene TRBV5-1 combines with J gene TRBJ1-2; unclear D gene. Germline V gene sequence: CDR1 SGHRS, CDR2 YFSETQ. The CDR3 loop spans 13 amino acids. V was shortened by 0 bases and J by 8 bases, with 11 bases between the two germline ends. The CDR3 here is CASSLGSVKGYTF. The CDR3 bases are TGCGCCAGCAGCTTGGGTTCAGTGAAGGGCTACACCTTC.

In this sample, this clonotype turned up many times. The genes are TRBV20-1 and TRBJ2-5, with 10 nucleotides matching TRBD1. V trimming: 8 bases; J trimming: 5 bases; junction bases outside the gene matches: 8. CDR1 and CDR2 (germline): DFQATT, SNEGSKA (reference sequence). The CDR3 spans 13 residues. This chain's CDR3 is CSPQLGQGETQYF. CDR3 nucleotide sequence: TGCAGTCCCCAGCTGGGACAGGGGGAGACCCAGTACTTC.

The gene calls are TRBV5-1 and TRBJ2-1; D is uncertain. This CDR3 has 12 residues. Germline V gene data show CDR1 as SGHRS and CDR2 as YFSETQ. Trimming took 4 bases from V and 6 from J, leaving 8 bases between them. The CDR3 DNA reads TGCGCCAGCAGCACCCCTCGCAATGAGCAGTTCTTC. Encoded protein: CASSTPRNEQFF.

In this sample, this clonotype turned up a few times. The chain uses TRBV7-9 and TRBJ1-6, with no clear D. The CDR3 length is 14 residues. The germline V and J ends were trimmed by 1 base and 7 bases, with 8 bases remaining between them. Germline lookup yields CDR1 SEHNR and CDR2 FQNEAQ (reference sequence). The CDR3 loop is CASSLVGPNSPLHF. The CDR3 DNA reads as TGTGCCAGCAGCTTAGTCGGTCCCAATTCACCCCTCCACTTT.

The V and J genes are TRBV27 and TRBJ2-5, with TRBD1 identical over 7 bases. The CDR3 extends over 18 amino acids. V shed 3 bases, J shed 2 bases, and the junction held 15 bases outside the gene matches. Germline V lookup: CDR1 MNHEY, CDR2 SMNVEV (reference sequence). This chain's CDR3 is CASSFRGSRLLIQETQYF. The CDR3 coding sequence is TGTGCCAGCAGTTTCAGGGGGAGTCGACTCTTGATTCAAGAGACCCAGTACTTC.